This TCR beta chain was sequenced in a study of blood T cell repertoires in COVID-19. Study in general: From the United States, Italy and Spain came samples of acute and convalescent COVID-19. Sample material is recorded as cDNA or gDNA derived from T cells, B-cell-depleted T cells, or PBMCs.

The CDR3 sequence is 16 residues long. V was pared by 4 bases and J by 3 bases, with 15 bases between. Germline CDR1 reads LGHDT; CDR2 reads YNNKEL (reference sequence). Assignments of participants to cohorts depended upon their own reported clinical history. Only in-frame clones appear in the TCRdb table, and some are missing; sequencing was by immunoSEQ multiplex PCR. The sample has about 400,000 clones, roughly 87% seen once; the top ten hold approximately 2%. Specimen: PBMCs or T cells enriched from blood (not recorded which). This TCR came from a woman aged 40-49 years with acute COVID-19. J is TRBJ1-4 and V is TRBV3-1 (or the pseudogene TRBV3-2), with D possibly being TRBD1 (5 bases). CDR3 loop: CASSPRGGDSNEKLFF. DNA of the CDR3: TGTGCCAGCAGCCCGCGGGGAGGGGATTCTAATGAAAAACTGTTTTTT.